This T cell receptor (beta chain) is from a study of blood T cell repertoires in COVID-19. Study-level information: The United States, Italy and Spain were the sources of the acute and convalescent COVID-19 samples. In each case, the material was cDNA or gDNA derived from T cells, B-cell-depleted T cells, or PBMCs.

Germline values: CDR1 SGHDT, CDR2 YYEEEE. The germline V and J ends were trimmed by 6 bases and 0 bases, with 13 bases remaining between them. The CDR3 has 14 amino acids. This clone was observed a handful of times. The authors' processing: Using reference gene primer amplification, nucleated cell counts were estimated. The assay was immunoSEQ multiplex PCR, and TCRdb's table has in-frame clones only and misses some. The V and J calls and clone size come from that table; D and trimming were worked out from the DNA. The table lists approximately 94,000 clones, approximately 90% of them singletons. This rearrangement joins TRBV5-6 to TRBJ2-7; a possible D gene is TRBD2 (6 bases). This receptor was taken from a middle-aged man with active COVID-19. The specimen was peripheral blood. The CDR3: CASTLGGNSYEQYF. The CDR3 bases are TGTGCCAGCACCCTCGGAGGGAACTCCTACGAGCAGTACTTC.